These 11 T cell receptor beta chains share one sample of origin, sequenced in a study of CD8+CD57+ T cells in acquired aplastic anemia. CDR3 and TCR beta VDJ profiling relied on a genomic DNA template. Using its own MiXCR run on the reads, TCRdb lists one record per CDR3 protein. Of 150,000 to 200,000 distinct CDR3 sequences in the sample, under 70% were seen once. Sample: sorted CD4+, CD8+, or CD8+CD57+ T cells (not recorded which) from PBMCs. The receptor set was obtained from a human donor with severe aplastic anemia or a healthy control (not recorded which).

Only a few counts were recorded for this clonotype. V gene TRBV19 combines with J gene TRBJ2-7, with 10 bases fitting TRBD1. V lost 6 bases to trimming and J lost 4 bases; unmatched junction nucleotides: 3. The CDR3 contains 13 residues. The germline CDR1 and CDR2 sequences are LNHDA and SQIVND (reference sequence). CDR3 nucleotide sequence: TGTGCCAGTAGCCGGGACAGGGGATACGAGCAGTACTTC. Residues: CASSRDRGYEQYF.

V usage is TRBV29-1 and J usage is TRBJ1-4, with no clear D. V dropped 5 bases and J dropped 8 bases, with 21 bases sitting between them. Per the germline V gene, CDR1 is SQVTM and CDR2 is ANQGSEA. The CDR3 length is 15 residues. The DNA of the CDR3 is TGCAGCGTTTCAAATATTCCGGGAGCGGGGGAAAAACTGTTTTTT. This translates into CSVSNIPGAGEKLFF.

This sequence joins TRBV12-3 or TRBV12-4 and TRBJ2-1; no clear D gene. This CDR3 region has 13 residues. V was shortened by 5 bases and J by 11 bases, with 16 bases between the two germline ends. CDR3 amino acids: CASSARLVAQQFF. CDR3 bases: TGTGCCAGCAGTGCCAGGCTAGTGGCGCAGCAGTTCTTC.

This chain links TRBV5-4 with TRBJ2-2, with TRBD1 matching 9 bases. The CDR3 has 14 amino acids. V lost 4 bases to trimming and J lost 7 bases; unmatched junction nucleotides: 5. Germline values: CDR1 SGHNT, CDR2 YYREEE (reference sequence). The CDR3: CASSQGQGFGELFF. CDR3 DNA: TGTGCCAGCAGCCAAGGACAGGGGTTCGGGGAGCTGTTTTTT.

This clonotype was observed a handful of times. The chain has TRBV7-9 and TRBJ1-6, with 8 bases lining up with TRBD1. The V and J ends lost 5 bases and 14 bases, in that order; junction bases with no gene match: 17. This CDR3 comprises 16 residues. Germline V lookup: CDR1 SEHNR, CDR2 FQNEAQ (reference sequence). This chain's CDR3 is CASSQRTGTEYKALHF. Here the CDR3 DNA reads TGTGCCAGCAGCCAGAGGACAGGGACGGAGTATAAGGCCCTCCACTTT.

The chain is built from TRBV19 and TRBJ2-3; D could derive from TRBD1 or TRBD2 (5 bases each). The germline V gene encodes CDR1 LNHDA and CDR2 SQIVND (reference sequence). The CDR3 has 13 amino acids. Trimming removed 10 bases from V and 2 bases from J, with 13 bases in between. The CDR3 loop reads CATMGPNTDTQYF. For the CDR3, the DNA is TGTGCCACCATGGGACCTAACACAGATACGCAGTATTTT.

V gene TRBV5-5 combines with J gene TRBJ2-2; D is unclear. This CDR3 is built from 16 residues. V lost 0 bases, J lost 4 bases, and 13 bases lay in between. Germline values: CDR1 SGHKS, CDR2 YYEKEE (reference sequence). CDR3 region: CASSLEWVVGTGELFF. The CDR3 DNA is TGTGCCAGCAGCTTGGAGTGGGTTGTAGGCACCGGGGAGCTGTTTTTT.

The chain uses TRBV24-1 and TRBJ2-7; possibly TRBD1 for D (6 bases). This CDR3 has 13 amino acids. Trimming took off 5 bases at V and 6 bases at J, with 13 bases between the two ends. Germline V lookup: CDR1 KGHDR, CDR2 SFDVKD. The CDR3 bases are TGTGCCACCAGTGCCGCACAGGGTGGCGAGCAGTACTTC. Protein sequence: CATSAAQGGEQYF.

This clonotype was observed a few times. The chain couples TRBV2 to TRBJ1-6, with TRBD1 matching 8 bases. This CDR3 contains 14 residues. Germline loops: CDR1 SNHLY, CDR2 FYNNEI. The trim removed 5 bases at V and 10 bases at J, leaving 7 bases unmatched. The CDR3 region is CASSRDRIWSPLHF. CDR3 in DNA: TGTGCCAGCAGTAGGGACAGGATTTGGTCACCCCTCCACTTT.

CDR3 amino acids: CATSRSHGTNTEAFF. The CDR3 nucleotides read TGTGCCACCAGCAGATCCCACGGGACAAACACTGAAGCTTTCTTT. The rearrangement joins TRBV15 to TRBJ1-1, with a tentative D call TRBD1 (6 bases). Germline V lookup: CDR1 LNHNV, CDR2 YYDKDF (reference sequence). This CDR3 has 15 residues. V lost 2 bases, J lost 2 bases, and 12 bases lay in between.

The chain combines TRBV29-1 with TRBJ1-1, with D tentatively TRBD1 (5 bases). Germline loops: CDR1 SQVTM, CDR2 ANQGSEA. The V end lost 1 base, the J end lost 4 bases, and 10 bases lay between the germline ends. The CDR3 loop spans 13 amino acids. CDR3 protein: CSVEVQVGTEAFF. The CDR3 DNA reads TGCAGCGTTGAAGTACAGGTGGGCACTGAAGCTTTCTTT.